The 8 T cell receptor beta chains in this list originate from one sample, sequenced in a study of blood T cell repertoires in COVID-19. The protocol was immunoSEQ multiplex PCR, while the TCRdb copy is restricted to in-frame clones and leaves out a portion. The sample consists of roughly 78,000 clones, more than 75% of them appearing once. The source material was peripheral blood. The receptors originated from a woman aged 55-75 years with acute or convalescent COVID-19.

This sequence joins TRBV7-7 and TRBJ2-5, with TRBD2 identical over 9 bases. Germline V gene lookup returns CDR1 SSHAT and CDR2 FNYEAQ (reference sequence). Trimming at V came to 1 base and at J to 5 bases, leaving 8 bases not matched to a gene. The CDR3 extends over 16 amino acids. The CDR3 region is CASSLEASGAGETQYF. The CDR3 DNA sequence: TGTGCCAGCAGCTTAGAGGCTAGCGGGGCTGGGGAGACCCAGTACTTC.

About this clone itself: Other DNA sequences from this sample encode an identical CDR3 as well. The V gene is TRBV6-2 or TRBV6-3, the J gene TRBJ1-2; possible D gene TRBD1, 5 bases. From germline, CDR1 is MNHEY and CDR2 SVGEGT. The CDR3 has 13 amino acids. V lost 2 bases and J lost 3, with 7 bases in between. Here the CDR3 reads CASSYARDYGYTF. DNA for the CDR3: TGTGCCAGCAGTTACGCCAGGGACTATGGCTACACCTTC.

The genes are TRBV20-1 and TRBJ2-7; TRBD2 is a possible D gene (6 bases). This CDR3 region has 11 residues. The V end was cut by 3 bases, the J end by 5 bases, with 8 bases between. In germline, CDR1 is DFQATT, CDR2 SNEGSKA (reference sequence). The CDR3, as DNA: TGCAGTGCTAGTGGCGGGGACGAGCAGTACTTC. Protein product: CSASGGDEQYF.

The V call is TRBV5-6, the J call TRBJ1-2; 7 bases line up with TRBD1. Germline CDR1 reads SGHDT; CDR2 reads YYEEEE. V lost 5 bases, J lost 5 bases, and 9 bases stayed unmatched. The CDR3 has 14 residues. CDR3 coding DNA: TGTGCCAGCAGTAGGGACAGTATCTTGTATGGCTACACCTTC. It encodes CASSRDSILYGYTF.

This chain connects TRBV28 to TRBJ1-1, with 9 bases aligning to TRBD1. V shed 1 base and J 10 bases; nucleotides not matched to a gene: 4. CDR1 is MDHEN and CDR2 is SYDVKM in the germline V gene. CDR3 length: 13 residues. This CDR3 reads CASSLSYRGRAFF. CDR3 nucleotides: TGTGCCAGCAGTTTATCATACAGGGGGCGAGCTTTCTTT.

The chain links TRBV19 to TRBJ1-5; TRBD1 is a possible D gene (5 bases). Trimming removed 4 bases from V and 0 bases from J, with 19 bases in between. This CDR3 has 18 residues. Germline V gives CDR1 LNHDA, CDR2 SQIVND (reference sequence). CDR3 nucleotide sequence: TGTGCCAGTAGTACCCCTCCCACAGGACCTTATAGCAATCAGCCCCAGCATTTT. It encodes CASSTPPTGPYSNQPQHF.

The V and J genes are TRBV11-2 and TRBJ2-7; TRBD1 agrees at 7 bases. Per germline, CDR1 SGHAT and CDR2 FQNNGV. The CDR3 runs 14 residues. Trimming cost V 4 bases and J 7 bases; bases outside gene matches: 10. CDR3 nucleotide sequence: TGTGCCAGCAGCTCCTCGACAGGGTTGAGGGAGCAGTACTTC. Translation gives CASSSSTGLREQYF.

This clone turned up a few times. The chain combines TRBV6-2 or TRBV6-3 with TRBJ2-3; 7 bases agree with TRBD2. CDR3 length: 16 amino acids. Unmatched junction bases numbered 12, after V lost 4 bases and J lost 5 bases. Germline assignment: CDR1 MNHEY and CDR2 SVGEGT. CDR3: CASSSWTSSSVDTQYF. The CDR3 DNA follows: TGTGCCAGCAGTTCCTGGACTAGTTCATCCGTAGATACGCAGTATTTT.